This T cell receptor (beta chain) originates from a study of shared clonotypes between healthy human individuals. Germline V gene data show CDR1 as SNHLY and CDR2 as FYNNEI. V dropped 6 bases and J dropped 1; count of bases not matched to a gene: 5. This CDR3 is built from 15 residues. Points on this clone: Its specificity is not known.

Splitting of CD4+ cells produced CD45RA+ naive and CD45RA-negative memory subsets. Study-level findings and limits: Between several donors, naive CD4 clonotypes were shared at a level of around 5.1%.

Assay execution took place at the deep level. Authors' analysis steps: ImmunoSEQ output held junction-only sequences without quality scores, so filtering differed. Sequencing was performed with immunoSEQ multiplex PCR; in TCRdb, only in-frame clones are kept and a portion is missing. That table furnishes V, J and clone size, whereas the DNA furnished D and trimming. The table lists approximately 1,000,000 clones, around three quarters of them singletons. This sequence joins TRBV2 and TRBJ2-3; 9 bases line up with TRBD2. This TCR was recovered from a young man in good health. Some clones in this sample may be carry-over from other donors' samples. The sequenced sample consisted of memory CD4+ T cells from PBMCs. Described subset: CD45RA-negative fraction. The CDR3 DNA follows: TGTGCCAGCAGGACGGGACTAGCCGGCACAGATACGCAGTATTTT. The encoded protein is CASRTGLAGTDTQYF. The full variable domain, rest sourced from reference TRBV2 and TRBJ2-3, is EPEVTQTPSHQVTQMGQEVILRCVPISNHLYFYWYRQILGQKVEFLVSFYNNEISEKSEIFDDQFSVERPDGSNFTLKIRSTKLEDSAMYFCASRTGLAGTDTQYFGPGTRLTVL.